The rows below give T cell receptor beta chains drawn from one sample of a study of T-cell memory formation after mild COVID-19. TCRdb itself ran the 5' RACE reads through MiXCR, one entry per CDR3 protein. Seen here are about 430,000 distinct CDR3 sequences, 20% to 25% observed once, and the top ten hold around 9%. The sequenced material came from PBMCs or a T cell subset sorted from them (not recorded which). These receptors were taken from an adult woman who had mild COVID-19 (a few samples of this study predate the infection). Cell type and time point are not known. Each CDR3 is given with its conserved first and last residue. The D gene is left open where the match is weak. Part of the rows lack a size; the others show once, few, many or a class for expanded clones.

d_gene	abundance	j_gene	v_gene	CDR3aa	CDR3nt
NA	few	TRBJ2-7	TRBV3-1	CASSQVRERRYF	TGTGCCAGCAGCCAAGTGCGGGAAAGGCGGTACTTC
NA	NA	TRBJ2-1	TRBV6-2/TRBV6-3	CASREGSSYNEQFF	TGTGCCAGCAGGGAGGGGAGCTCCTACAATGAGCAGTTCTTC
NA	few	TRBJ2-5	TRBV4-1	CASSQEGRFQETQYF	TGCGCCAGCAGCCAAGAAGGCAGGTTCCAAGAGACCCAGTACTTC
TRBD1	few	TRBJ2-3	TRBV6-5	CASSMGQGTDTQYF	TGTGCCAGCAGTATGGGACAGGGAACAGATACGCAGTATTTT
NA	NA	TRBJ2-1	TRBV20-1	CSALRMGGNEQFF	TGCAGTGCTCTTAGGATGGGCGGCAATGAGCAGTTCTTC
NA	few	TRBJ2-7	TRBV6-5	CASREAALTSYEQYF	TGTGCCAGCAGGGAAGCGGCGTTGACTTCCTACGAGCAGTACTTC
NA	NA	TRBJ2-7	TRBV20-1	CSGTDLPTGYEQYF	TGCAGTGGGACGGACCTACCAACGGGCTACGAGCAGTACTTC
NA	many	TRBJ1-1	TRBV4-1	CASSQGLDTEAFF	TGCGCCAGCAGCCAGGGGCTGGACACTGAAGCTTTCTTT
TRBD2	NA	TRBJ2-2	TRBV14	CASRNSGRGYTGELFF	TGTGCCAGCAGAAATAGCGGGAGAGGGTACACCGGGGAGCTGTTTTTT
NA	NA	TRBJ2-3	TRBV24-1	CATSDADRPSTDTQYF	TGTGCCACCAGTGACGCAGACAGGCCCTCCACAGATACGCAGTATTTT
NA	NA	TRBJ2-3	TRBV29-1	CSAGTSLLDTQYF	TGCAGCGCCGGGACCAGTTTATTAGATACGCAGTATTTT
NA	NA	TRBJ1-1	TRBV25-1	CASSDLESGAREAFF	TGTGCCAGCAGTGACTTGGAGTCTGGAGCGAGAGAAGCTTTCTTT
NA	NA	TRBJ1-1	TRBV29-1	CSVENGRATEAFF	TGCAGCGTTGAGAATGGGAGGGCCACTGAAGCTTTCTTT
TRBD2	few	TRBJ2-7	TRBV2	CASSENSGRFGEQYF	TGTGCCAGCAGTGAAAACAGCGGGAGATTCGGAGAGCAGTACTTC
NA	few	TRBJ2-1	TRBV6-5	CASSYGGQSEQFF	TGTGCCAGCAGTTACGGGGGGCAGTCTGAGCAGTTCTTC
NA	NA	TRBJ2-7	TRBV6-6	CASQTGAGYEQYF	TGTGCCAGCCAGACGGGGGCAGGCTACGAGCAGTACTTC
TRBD1	few	TRBJ1-5	TRBV20-1	CSADRYSNQPQHF	TGCAGTGCGGACAGGTATAGCAATCAGCCCCAGCATTTT
NA	many	TRBJ2-7	TRBV14	CASSLYRDSYEQYF	TGTGCCAGCAGCCTCTACAGGGACTCCTACGAGCAGTACTTC
NA	many	TRBJ2-7	TRBV12-3/TRBV12-4	CASSLGTDSYEQYF	TGTGCCAGCAGTCTCGGGACGGACTCCTACGAGCAGTACTTC
TRBD1	few	TRBJ2-3	TRBV25-1	CASPQGATDTQYF	TGTGCCAGCCCTCAGGGGGCCACAGATACGCAGTATTTT
NA	few	TRBJ1-4	TRBV6-5	CASRAVNEKLFF	TGTGCCAGCCGGGCCGTAAATGAAAAACTGTTTTTT
NA	NA	TRBJ1-2	TRBV20-1	CSAVALPGGGYTF	TGCAGTGCTGTAGCCCTCCCGGGTGGCGGCTACACCTTC
NA	NA	TRBJ1-1	TRBV11-3	CASSPGSGRNTEAFF	TGTGCCAGCAGCCCCGGCAGCGGCCGAAACACTGAAGCTTTCTTT
NA	many	TRBJ2-1	TRBV6-2/TRBV6-3	CASRRLRGLDEQFF	TGTGCCAGCAGGAGACTTAGGGGACTCGATGAGCAGTTCTTC
NA	few	TRBJ1-3	TRBV4-1	CASSQGAPRRDTIYF	TGCGCCAGCAGCCAAGGGGCCCCCCGCCGGGACACCATATATTTT
NA	NA	TRBJ2-1	TRBV12-3/TRBV12-4	CASRLEGVYNEQFF	TGTGCCAGCCGCCTTGAGGGAGTCTACAATGAGCAGTTCTTC
TRBD1	NA	TRBJ1-1	TRBV6-1	CASRDRGAGNTEAFF	TGTGCCAGCAGGGACAGGGGCGCAGGGAACACTGAAGCTTTCTTT
NA	NA	TRBJ1-1	TRBV5-1	CASSPGHGGDPNEAFF	TGCGCCAGCAGCCCGGGTCACGGAGGGGACCCCAATGAAGCTTTCTTT